These 9 T cell receptor beta chains share one sample of origin, sequenced in a study of blood T cell repertoires in COVID-19. TCRdb keeps only in-frame clones here, not all; method: immunoSEQ multiplex PCR. There are about 140,000 clones in the sample; roughly 88% occur only once, and about 2% lies in the top ten. The specimen was peripheral blood. Source of these receptors: a man between 65 and 85 years old with acute or convalescent COVID-19.

This rearrangement joins TRBV5-6 to TRBJ1-6; weak D call: TRBD1 (6 bases). This CDR3 region has 12 residues. Looked up from germline, CDR1 is SGHDT and CDR2 is YYEEEE. Trimming pared 7 bases from V and 9 bases from J, leaving 11 bases between. The CDR3 loop is CASLGGGSPLHF. The CDR3 DNA reads as TGTGCCAGCTTGGGAGGGGGTTCACCCCTCCACTTT.

A remark on this clone: Other DNA sequences in this specimen translate into the identical CDR3. The rearrangement uses TRBV19 and TRBJ1-2; 8 bases line up with TRBD1. The CDR3 covers 13 residues. The germline CDR1 and CDR2 sequences are LNHDA and SQIVND (reference sequence). V lost 6 bases, J lost 8 bases, and 8 bases stayed unmatched. CDR3 protein: CASSLDRGYGYTF. CDR3 sequence (DNA): TGTGCCAGTAGCCTCGACAGGGGTTACGGCTACACCTTC. Complete variable domain (other parts from reference TRBV19 and TRBJ1-2): DGGITQSPKYLFRKEGQNVTLSCEQNLNHDAMYWYRQDPGQGLRLIYYSQIVNDFQKGDIAEGYSVSREKKESFPLTVTSAQKNPTAFYLCASSLDRGYGYTFGSGTRLTVV.

The chain has TRBV10-3 and TRBJ1-6; D possibly corresponds to TRBD1 (6 bases). Between the trimmed V and J ends, which lost 3 bases and 8 bases, there was a span of 11 bases. CDR1 and CDR2 from the germline V gene are ENHRY and SYGVKD. This CDR3 contains 14 residues. The CDR3 sequence: CAISEQGSDSPLHF. The CDR3 nucleotides read TGTGCCATCAGTGAACAGGGATCTGATTCACCCCTCCACTTT.

V usage is TRBV3-1 (or the pseudogene TRBV3-2) and J usage is TRBJ2-6; the match to TRBD2 covers 10 bases. This CDR3 region has 18 residues. V shed 4 bases and J 0 bases; nucleotides not matched to a gene: 6. Germline V gene data show CDR1 as LGHDT and CDR2 as YNNKEL (reference sequence). CDR3 residues: CASSLLLAGVSGANVLTF. CDR3 nucleotides: TGTGCCAGCAGCCTCCTTCTAGCGGGGGTCTCTGGGGCCAACGTCCTGACTTTC.

The chain combines TRBV25-1 with TRBJ2-1, with 8 bases aligning to TRBD2. Germline values: CDR1 MGHDK, CDR2 SYGVNS. The CDR3 is made up of 16 amino acids. V shed 1 base, J shed 8 bases, and the junction held 10 bases outside the gene matches. The CDR3 coding sequence is TGTGCCAGCAGTGAATCAGGAGCGGGGGATCGGTATGAGCAGTTCTTC. Translation gives CASSESGAGDRYEQFF.

The chain has TRBV18 and TRBJ2-1; 9 nucleotides match TRBD2. Trimming at V came to 6 bases and at J to 8 bases, leaving 11 bases not matched to a gene. The CDR3 is 15 amino acids. Germline CDR1 reads KGHSH; CDR2 reads LQKENI. The CDR3 region has the DNA TGTGCCAGCTCTCTGGGTCTAGCGGGGTCGGATGAGCAGTTCTTC. As protein: CASSLGLAGSDEQFF.

The chain combines TRBV5-8 with TRBJ2-7; TRBD1 agrees at 9 bases. Losses at the gene ends were 9 bases for V and 2 bases for J; bases not matched to a gene: 9. The CDR3 extends over 14 amino acids. The germline gives CDR1 SGHTS, CDR2 YDEGEE. CDR3 sequence: CATNNGQGPYEQYF. The CDR3 nucleotides are TGTGCCACCAACAACGGACAGGGGCCCTACGAGCAGTACTTC.

The chain combines TRBV7-9 with TRBJ2-6, with 8 bases aligning to TRBD1. This CDR3 comprises 16 residues. From germline, CDR1 is SEHNR and CDR2 FQNEAQ (reference sequence). The trim removed 6 bases at V and 1 base at J, leaving 5 bases unmatched. CDR3 nucleotides: TGTGCCAGCAGTAGGACAGGGCTATCTGGGGCCAACGTCCTGACTTTC. Amino acid sequence: CASSRTGLSGANVLTF.

The CDR3 spells CASSYSPGQGYEQYF. The CDR3 DNA follows: TGTGCCAGCAGTTATTCACCGGGACAGGGGTACGAGCAGTACTTC. The chain is built from TRBV6-5 and TRBJ2-7; 10 bases are a match to TRBD1. The germline gives CDR1 MNHEY, CDR2 SVGAGI. The CDR3 is 15 residues long. The J segment lost 4 bases and the V segment lost 3 bases, leaving 6 bases of the junction unmatched.